Below, 28 T cell receptor beta chains from the same sample are listed, as sequenced in a study of blood T cell repertoires in COVID-19. Sequencing was performed with immunoSEQ multiplex PCR; in TCRdb, only in-frame clones are kept and a portion is missing. The sample consists of about 80,000 clones, 78% of them appearing once. Material: peripheral blood. All receptors derive from a human donor in a cohort sampled during active COVID-19.

The V gene is TRBV18, the J gene TRBJ2-7; D remains ambiguous. Trimming removed 3 bases from V and 4 bases from J, with 16 bases in between. Germline values: CDR1 KGHSH, CDR2 LQKENI. The CDR3 has 15 residues. CDR3 protein: CASSPRVPPRYEQYF. The CDR3 nucleotides read TGTGCCAGCTCACCCCGGGTCCCTCCTAGATACGAGCAGTACTTC.

This chain joins TRBV3-1 (or the pseudogene TRBV3-2) and TRBJ1-5; D call uncertain. The CDR3 covers 12 residues. Germline assignment: CDR1 LGHDT and CDR2 YNNKEL (reference sequence). With 3 bases removed from V and 3 bases from J, the gap between germline ends came to 3 bases. The CDR3 loop reads CASSHINQPQHF. The CDR3 DNA is TGTGCCAGCAGCCATATCAATCAGCCCCAGCATTTT.

The V and J genes are TRBV11-3 and TRBJ1-1; no definite D call. This CDR3 spans 12 amino acids. V was shortened by 2 bases and J by 10 bases, with 11 bases between the two germline ends. CDR1 and CDR2 (germline): SGHNT, YENEEA. In DNA, the CDR3 is TGTGCCAGCAGCTTATTAGCGAGAGGAGCTTTCTTT. It encodes CASSLLARGAFF.

J is TRBJ1-1 and V is TRBV11-2, with a weak D call TRBD1 (6 bases). The ends were cut back, 6 bases at V and 6 bases at J, with 20 bases in the middle. The germline V gene has CDR1 SGHAT and CDR2 FQNNGV. This CDR3 is built from 15 residues. The CDR3 bases are TGTGCCAGCAGTCCAACCCATACAGGGTCCCCTGAAGCTTTCTTT. Its translation is CASSPTHTGSPEAFF.

This rearrangement joins TRBV13 to TRBJ2-5; the match to TRBD2 covers 8 bases. J lost 7 bases, V lost 6 bases, and 7 bases had no gene match. Looked up from germline, CDR1 is PRHDT and CDR2 is FYEKMQ (reference sequence). The CDR3 totals 13 residues. The CDR3 loop reads CASRAGTRVTQYF. In DNA, the CDR3 is TGTGCCAGCAGGGCCGGGACTAGGGTGACCCAGTACTTC.

V and J are TRBV29-1 and TRBJ1-1, with 8 bases aligning to TRBD1. Per the germline V gene, CDR1 is SQVTM and CDR2 is ANQGSEA. V shed 6 bases, J shed 5 bases, and the junction held 14 bases outside the gene matches. There are 15 residues in the CDR3. The CDR3 nucleotides are TGCAGCGTGCCGAACCTGGACAGGGTGGGGACTGAAGCTTTCTTT. It encodes CSVPNLDRVGTEAFF.

The genes are TRBV5-1 and TRBJ2-3; tentatively, D is TRBD1 (7 bases). The germline V and J ends were trimmed by 4 bases and 2 bases, with 14 bases remaining between them. CDR3 length equals 15 residues. CDR1 and CDR2 (germline): SGHRS, YFSETQ. CDR3 loop: CASSAGQFFTDTQYF. The CDR3 DNA reads TGCGCCAGCAGCGCGGGACAGTTTTTCACAGATACGCAGTATTTT.

This clone was observed a handful of times. The chain carries TRBV28 and TRBJ2-7; possibly TRBD2 for D (6 bases). The germline gives CDR1 MDHEN, CDR2 SYDVKM. Trimming took 1 base from V and 4 from J, leaving 20 bases between them. This CDR3 comprises 17 residues. This chain's CDR3 is CASSLLGRRAPLYEQYF. The CDR3 DNA follows: TGTGCCAGCAGTTTATTGGGACGGAGGGCACCTCTGTACGAGCAGTACTTC.

The CDR3 nucleotides are TGTGCCAGCAGCCATCGCACCCTTGACAGTGTCAACTATGGCTACACCTTC. This gives the protein CASSHRTLDSVNYGYTF. This chain joins TRBV14 and TRBJ1-2, with a possible D match to TRBD1 (5 bases). Trimming took off 3 bases at V and 2 bases at J, with 19 bases between the two ends. From germline, CDR1 is SGHDN and CDR2 FVKESK. The CDR3 has 17 residues.

V usage is TRBV13 and J usage is TRBJ2-1; 9 nucleotides match TRBD1. Germline V lookup: CDR1 PRHDT, CDR2 FYEKMQ (reference sequence). Germline trimming cut 5 bases from V and 7 bases from J; bases unmatched to any gene: 9. The CDR3 extends over 15 amino acids. CDR3 sequence: CASSTRDREGNEQFF. CDR3 DNA: TGTGCCAGCAGCACCCGGGACAGGGAAGGAAATGAGCAGTTCTTC. Filled out from reference TRBV13 and TRBJ2-1, the complete variable domain reads AAGVIQSPRHLIKEKRETATLKCYPIPRHDTVYWYQQGPGQDPQFLISFYEKMQSDKGSIPDRFSAQQFSDYHSELNMSSLELGDSALYFCASSTRDREGNEQFFGPGTRLTVL.

V gene TRBV4-3 combines with J gene TRBJ2-1; TRBD2 aligns across 13 bases. CDR1 and CDR2 from the germline V gene are LGHNA and YSLEER. The CDR3 extends over 16 amino acids. V gave up 4 bases and J gave up 9 bases; unmatched junction bases: 9. CDR3 nucleotide sequence: TGCGCCAGCAGCCCGAGAGGACTAGCGGGAGTGAGTGAGCAGTTCTTC. It translates to CASSPRGLAGVSEQFF.

The chain couples TRBV29-1 to TRBJ2-3; 8 positions match TRBD2. The CDR3 is 14 residues long. Germline V CDR1 and CDR2: SQVTM, ANQGSEA. Unmatched junction bases numbered 7, after V lost 4 bases and J lost 4 bases. CDR3 bases: TGCAGCGTTGCCCCTAGCGGGTTCGCAGATACGCAGTATTTT. Translating gives CSVAPSGFADTQYF.

The chain has TRBV6-5 and TRBJ1-5; 8 bases align to TRBD1. CDR3 length equals 13 residues. J gave up 4 bases and V 5 bases, and 1 base lay outside the gene matches. Germline assignment: CDR1 MNHEY and CDR2 SVGAGI. The CDR3 region has the DNA TGTGCCAGCAGTCGGGACAGGAATCAGCCCCAGCATTTT. It is translated as CASSRDRNQPQHF.

This clone has more than one count but fewer than ten. This rearrangement joins TRBV9 to TRBJ2-7; 11 nucleotides match TRBD2. V was clipped by 3 bases and J by 2 bases; unmatched bases: 1. The CDR3 is 14 residues long. CDR1 SGDLS and CDR2 YYNGEE come from the germline V gene. The CDR3 is CASSGSGGAYEQYF. DNA for the CDR3: TGTGCCAGCAGCGGTAGCGGGGGGGCCTACGAGCAGTACTTC.

The chain couples TRBV6-1 to TRBJ2-7, with 9 bases lining up with TRBD1. From germline, CDR1 is MNHNS and CDR2 SASEGT. The CDR3 loop spans 15 amino acids. With V trimmed by 1 base and J by 2 bases, 3 bases remained unmatched. The CDR3 DNA reads TGTGCCAGCAGTGAAGAGGGACAGGGTCCCTACGAGCAGTACGTC. Protein sequence: CASSEEGQGPYEQYV.

The chain couples TRBV27 to TRBJ1-5, with TRBD1 as a possible D gene (6 bases). V was trimmed by 2 bases and J by 8 bases, leaving 10 bases between them. CDR3 length equals 13 residues. Germline-derived CDR1 and CDR2 are MNHEY and SMNVEV (reference sequence). The CDR3 sequence: CASSLGGREPQHF. The CDR3 coding sequence is TGTGCCAGCAGTTTAGGGGGCAGGGAGCCCCAGCATTTT.

The rearrangement links TRBV19 to TRBJ1-6; D not certain. Germline V gene sequence: CDR1 LNHDA, CDR2 SQIVND (reference sequence). This CDR3 is 13 amino acids long. V lost 8 bases, J lost 2 bases, and 7 bases lay in between. CDR3 protein: CASSDTYNSPLHF. DNA for the CDR3: TGTGCCAGTTCAGACACCTATAATTCACCCCTCCACTTT.

This chain joins TRBV5-5 and TRBJ2-1, with 7 bases matching TRBD2. The germline gives CDR1 SGHKS, CDR2 YYEKEE (reference sequence). V dropped 9 bases and J dropped 8; count of bases not matched to a gene: 8. This CDR3 has 12 residues. DNA for the CDR3: TGTGCCACCCGGGGGAGGGTCGATGAGCAGTTCTTC. Amino acids: CATRGRVDEQFF.

This chain connects TRBV9 to TRBJ2-3; TRBD2 aligns across 9 bases. The length of the CDR3 is 15 residues. Germline CDR1 and CDR2: SGDLS and YYNGEE. V dropped 4 bases and J dropped 5; count of bases not matched to a gene: 8. CDR3 sequence reads: CASSPSGLAIDTQYF. CDR3 in DNA: TGTGCCAGCAGCCCCTCGGGACTAGCAATAGATACGCAGTATTTT.

The chain combines TRBV5-1 with TRBJ2-2, with D possibly being TRBD1 (6 bases). Trimming cost V 3 bases and J 7 bases, with 19 bases left between them. Per the germline V gene, CDR1 is SGHRS and CDR2 is YFSETQ. The CDR3 is 16 residues long. CDR3 DNA sequence: TGCGCCAGCAGCTCCCTGGACAGCCCCTACGGCGGGGAGCTGTTTTTT. It codes for CASSSLDSPYGGELFF.

The V gene is TRBV5-6, the J gene TRBJ1-1; 7 nucleotides agree with TRBD1. V was pared by 0 bases and J by 4 bases, with 3 bases of the junction left unmatched. CDR3 length equals 14 residues. From germline, CDR1 is SGHDT and CDR2 YYEEEE. For the CDR3, the DNA is TGTGCCAGCAGCTTGGGACAGGGTTTCACTGAAGCTTTCTTT. The encoded protein is CASSLGQGFTEAFF.

The rearrangement links TRBV2 to TRBJ1-1; 7 bases agree with TRBD1. The CDR3 sequence is 12 residues long. Germline CDR1 reads SNHLY; CDR2 reads FYNNEI. The junction had 5 bases not matched to a gene; V was cut back by 6 bases and J by 7 bases. For the CDR3, the DNA is TGTGCCAGCAGAGGACAGGCCTATGAAGCTTTCTTT. Translated, it gives CASRGQAYEAFF.

This chain joins TRBV19 and TRBJ2-7; a weak D match, TRBD1 (6 bases). CDR1 and CDR2 from the germline V gene are LNHDA and SQIVND (reference sequence). The CDR3 length is 14 residues. Trimming removed 3 bases from V and 3 bases from J, with 12 bases in between. CDR3 in amino acids: CASSILGGSYEQYF. In DNA, the CDR3 is TGTGCCAGTAGTATCCTAGGGGGTAGCTACGAGCAGTACTTC. The entire variable domain, with the rest obtained from reference TRBV19 and TRBJ2-7, is as follows: DGGITQSPKYLFRKEGQNVTLSCEQNLNHDAMYWYRQDPGQGLRLIYYSQIVNDFQKGDIAEGYSVSREKKESFPLTVTSAQKNPTAFYLCASSILGGSYEQYFGPGTRLTVT.

This clone was found once. The chain carries TRBV6-6 and TRBJ2-5, with D possibly being TRBD2 (7 bases). Between the trimmed V and J ends, which lost 4 bases and 5 bases, there was a span of 17 bases. The CDR3 has 15 residues. CDR1 is MNHNY, CDR2 SVGAGI, per germline (reference sequence). In nucleotides, the CDR3 is TGTGCCAGCAGTTCGACCCGGGGGGCAGGGGAGACCCAGTACTTC. As protein: CASSSTRGAGETQYF.

The table lists this clone with a few counts. The V and J genes are TRBV3-1 (or the pseudogene TRBV3-2) and TRBJ1-6; D remains unclear. This CDR3 comprises 15 residues. The V and J ends lost 6 bases and 1 base respectively, with 10 bases between them. CDR1 and CDR2 from the germline V gene are LGHDT and YNNKEL (reference sequence). CDR3 bases: TGTGCCAGCAGTCGCGGGCAGTCCTATAATTCACCCCTCCACTTT. Amino acids: CASSRGQSYNSPLHF.

In nucleotides, the CDR3 is TGCGCCAGCAGCTGGGGACAGGGGGACAATGAGCAGTTCTTC. Encoded protein: CASSWGQGDNEQFF. The chain couples TRBV5-1 to TRBJ2-1; 11 nucleotides agree with TRBD1. This CDR3 comprises 14 residues. Germline CDR1 reads SGHRS; CDR2 reads YFSETQ. The ends lost 3 bases at V and 5 bases at J; junction bases unmatched: 1.

This clone was seen more than once but under ten times. The chain combines TRBV7-3 with TRBJ2-3; 9 nucleotides align to TRBD2. The CDR3 is 15 residues long. Germline CDR1 is SGHTA and CDR2 is FQGTGA. The junction had 0 bases not matched to a gene; V was cut back by 1 base and J by 1 base. The CDR3 region has the DNA TGTGCCAGCAGCTTAATAGCGGGGGGCACAGATACGCAGTATTTT. Its translation is CASSLIAGGTDTQYF. Full variable domain (remainder filled in from reference TRBV7-3 and TRBJ2-3): GAGVSQTPSNKVTEKGKYVELRCDPISGHTALYWYRQSLGQGPEFLIYFQGTGAADDSGLPNDRFFAVRPEGSVSTLKIQRTERGDSAVYLCASSLIAGGTDTQYFGPGTRLTVL.

This chain joins TRBV12-1 and TRBJ2-7; the table's D gene call, TRBD1, was not cross checked with the DNA. TRBV12-1 is shown as a pseudogene. The CDR3 spans 12 residues. This CDR3 reads CASSIGRDRKYV. The CDR3 DNA sequence: TGTGCCAGCAGCATTGGCCGGGACAGGAAGTACGTC.